This record covers a single TCR beta chain. The junction shows a germline mismatch at one end, possibly a read error. The data were obtained in a study of PD-L1 blockade in urothelial cancer. Study background: Males with bladder-origin urothelial cancer constituted about 85% of the roughly 30 patients.

Germline loops: CDR1 MNHEY, CDR2 SVGAGI. The CDR3 sequence is 12 residues long. Clones were sequenced by immunoSEQ multiplex PCR, and TCRdb holds only the in-frame ones, with some missing. The sample has about 80,000 clones; approximately 90% are singletons. Sequencing was performed on PBMCs, taken around atezolizumab (anti-PD-L1) treatment. The chain employs TRBV6-5 and TRBJ2-7; the match to TRBD2 covers 10 bases. This TCR was sampled from a woman in her 70s with urothelial cancer. CDR3: CASSLGTSDLHF. CDR3 DNA: TGTGCCAGCAGCCTTGGGACTAGCGATCTTCACTTC.